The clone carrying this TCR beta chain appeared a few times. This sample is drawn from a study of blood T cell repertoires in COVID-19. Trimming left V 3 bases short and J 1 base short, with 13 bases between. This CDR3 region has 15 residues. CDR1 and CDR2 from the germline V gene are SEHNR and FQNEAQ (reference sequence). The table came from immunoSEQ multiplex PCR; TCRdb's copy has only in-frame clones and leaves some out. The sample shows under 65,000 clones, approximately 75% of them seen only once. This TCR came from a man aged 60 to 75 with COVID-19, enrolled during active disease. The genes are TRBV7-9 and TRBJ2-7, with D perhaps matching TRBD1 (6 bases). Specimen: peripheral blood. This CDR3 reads CASSLVAQGSYEQYF. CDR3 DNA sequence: TGTGCCAGCAGCTTGGTGGCACAGGGATCCTACGAGCAGTACTTC.